This T cell receptor beta chain came from a study of blood T cell repertoires in COVID-19. The overall study: Spain, Italy and the United States supplied samples that represented acute and convalescent COVID-19.

Participant-given clinical history determined each cohort assignment. Two negative PCRs, clearance, or symptom resolution had been documented for recovered Cohort 3 donors. This clone came up once. Authors' processing steps: Reference gene primer amplification gave estimated nucleated cell counts. The repertoire was sequenced with immunoSEQ multiplex PCR; TCRdb's copy has only in-frame clones and lacks some. V, J and clone size were drawn from that table, and D and trimming were deduced from the DNA. The sample has more than 250,000 clones; around nine tenths are singletons. Germline values: CDR1 SNHLY, CDR2 FYNNEI. With 2 bases removed from V and 7 bases from J, the gap between germline ends came to 8 bases. CDR3 size: 12 residues.

The TCR was taken from a woman aged 18 to 35 who had recovered from COVID-19. The sequenced material came from PBMCs or T cells enriched from blood (not recorded which). The V call is TRBV2, the J call TRBJ1-2; TRBD1 might be the D (5 bases). The CDR3 sequence: CASSERGLGYTF. Written as DNA, the CDR3 is TGTGCCAGCAGTGAAAGGGGCCTTGGCTACACCTTC. Based on the CDR3 plus reference TRBV2 and TRBJ1-2, the full variable domain is EPEVTQTPSHQVTQMGQEVILRCVPISNHLYFYWYRQILGQKVEFLVSFYNNEISEKSEIFDDQFSVERPDGSNFTLKIRSTKLEDSAMYFCASSERGLGYTFGSGTRLTVV.